This T cell receptor beta chain was sequenced in a study of blood T cells in healthy people across ages (dated by TCRdb to the mid-2010s). Background on the whole study: In model experiments, template switching captured roughly one uniquely barcoded TCR beta cDNA molecule for every two T cells. For two donors (one aged 18 to 30 and one aged 80 or older), the study analyzed two additional independent replicas of 1 million unique cDNA reads from the same blood draw. Four age groups were formed from the donors: young (average 16 years), middle-aged (around 41), aged (62) and long-lived (more than 75). The study measured age-related changes in TCR beta repertoire diversity using deep sequencing normalized with unique cDNA molecular identifiers. Donors of different ages were randomly distributed across sequencing lanes to avoid experimental bias.

As to this clonotype: What this receptor recognizes is not known. Qualities for individual bases were not recorded, and no much larger clone is one base off.

Study-wide findings and limitations: Compared with the aged group, the long-lived group had more naive CD4+ T cells, fewer expanded clones and increased TCR diversity, suggesting age selection. Estimates of total diversity based on one million sequenced T cells were regarded as lower bounds and as underestimates. The CMV infection status of donors was not known, potentially confounding age-related changes in expanded clonotypes. A strong correlation was found between observed TCR beta diversity and the percentage of naive T cells measured by flow cytometry. Because profiling used bulk unsorted PBMCs, naive and antigen-experienced compartments could not be compared conclusively. As age increased, observed TCR beta diversity per million T cells dropped in a roughly linear way, and a significant reduction was already evident by age 40.

V and J lose 5 bases and 6 bases, and a span of 13 bases separates them. Reading the germline V gene gives CDR1 SGHVS and CDR2 FNYEAQ. CDR3 length: 14 amino acids, cysteine to phenylalanine. Only the CDR3 part of the read is kept: 42 bases, read in frame from the first base. Donors were a few dozen systemically healthy Caucasian individuals from Russia aged roughly 6 to 90 years. Each donor gave 8 to 10 milliliters of peripheral blood, drawn into EDTA-treated Vacutainer tubes. Ficoll-Paque density-gradient centrifugation was used to isolate PBMCs, with at least 6.5 million obtained per sample. Trizol reagent was used to extract total RNA from the PBMCs, yielding at least 6 micrograms per sample. For every donor, an aliquot of PBMCs went through flow cytometry to measure the percentages of naive CD45RAhigh/CD27high T cells. Libraries were made using 5' RACE. Sequencer: Illumina HiSeq 2500. A second PCR of about 6 to 11 cycles was run with a J-beta primer mix and a sample-barcoded 5' primer. A unique molecular identifier was introduced onto each TCR beta cDNA molecule by a template-switch 5' adaptor carrying 12 random nucleotides. Each sample yielded at least 3 million CDR3-containing paired-end reads. First-strand cDNA synthesis was performed from all RNA using the Mint cDNA synthesis kit, with priming by a TRBC-specific oligonucleotide. Following uracil-DNA glycosylase treatment, all cDNA underwent a first 18-cycle PCR with the universal primers M1SS and BC2_uni_R. In the source study's methods: Normalization of each sample was performed by random selection of 1 million high-quality reads, each carrying a distinct molecular identifier. Instead of being binned into consensus sequences, reads that shared molecular identifiers were thrown out. MiTCR, set to a Q25 quality threshold and the strictest error-elimination algorithm, was used for CDR3 identification, clonotype clustering and error correction. A nonparametric unseen species model using Euler transformation provided a lower-bound estimate of total TCR beta diversity. TCRdb trimmed the raw reads at Q25, called clones with MiXCR and kept productive beta chains. Rows matching on CDR3 protein sequence are summarized as one entry with the most common DNA and genes. The V and J calls follow TCRdb's processing rather than the paper's. Present in this sample are 1,300,000 or so distinct CDR3 sequences, approximately 60% of which were seen just once. The ten top clones hold over 5% of the sample.

Sequencing was carried out using blood. The chain links TRBV7-6 with TRBJ1-4; the D gene cannot be resolved reliably. This TCR came from a young man in good health. The CDR3 protein: CASSPTEYYEKLFF. The nucleotide sequence reads as follows: TGTGCCAGCAGCCCAACCGAATACTATGAAAAACTGTTTTTT.